A selection of T cell receptor beta chains follows, all from one sample in a study of PD-1 blockade in classical Hodgkin lymphoma. The table came from immunoSEQ multiplex PCR; TCRdb's copy has only in-frame clones and leaves some out. This sample has approximately 100,000 clones; 75% to 90% occur once, and the top ten carry around 6.6%. The sequencing used peripheral blood mononuclear cells (PBMCs), collected before the second cycle of nivolumab. Every receptor here comes from a human donor with classical Hodgkin lymphoma. Each CDR3 is given with its conserved first and last residue. D genes are given only for firm matches. The listing skips clone size in some rows; elsewhere it reads once, few, many or a size class.

d_call	clone_size	j_call	v_call	cdr3_aa	cdr3_nt
-	-	TRBJ2-7	TRBV27	CASSYQGRNSYEQYF	TGTGCCAGCAGTTATCAAGGGCGAAACTCCTACGAGCAGTACTTC
-	-	TRBJ1-4	TRBV28	CASSLRGTALNEKLFF	TGTGCCAGCAGTTTAAGGGGGACGGCCCTTAATGAAAAACTGTTTTTT
-	few	TRBJ1-2	TRBV7-9	CASSPPSGPNYGYTF	TGTGCCAGCAGCCCACCGTCCGGACCCAACTATGGCTACACCTTC
TRBD1	-	TRBJ2-7	TRBV9	CASSHDRANSYEQYF	TGTGCCAGCAGCCACGACAGGGCGAACTCCTACGAGCAGTACTTC
-	-	TRBJ2-7	TRBV5-7	CAYRGQLFSYEQYF	TGTGCCTACCGGGGACAACTATTCTCCTACGAGCAGTACTTC
-	-	TRBJ2-5	TRBV12-5	CASGLLYREMGETQYF	TGTGCTAGTGGTTTGTTATACAGGGAGATGGGAGAGACCCAGTACTTC
-	few	TRBJ1-6	TRBV28	CASSLGNINSPLHF	TGTGCCAGCAGTTTAGGTAACATTAATTCACCCCTCCACTTT
TRBD1	-	TRBJ1-2	TRBV6-4	CASSDRDREYGYTF	TGTGCCAGCAGTGACAGGGACAGGGAATATGGCTACACCTTC
TRBD1	-	TRBJ1-2	TRBV6-5	CASSHRDRHYGYTF	TGTGCCAGCAGTCACCGGGACAGGCACTATGGCTACACCTTC
-	-	TRBJ2-7	TRBV6-5	CASSFPGLYEQYF	TGTGCCAGCAGTTTCCCCGGACTATACGAGCAGTACTTC
TRBD1	few	TRBJ1-6	TRBV19	CASSMGTGINSPLHF	TGTGCCAGTAGTATGGGGACAGGCATTAATTCACCCCTCCACTTT
TRBD2	-	TRBJ2-5	TRBV13	CASSLGLGGGLETQYF	TGTGCCAGCAGCTTAGGCCTGGGCGGGGGGTTAGAGACCCAGTACTTC
-	-	TRBJ1-1	TRBV5-8	CASIRQTSNRGAFF	TGTGCCAGCATCCGACAGACTTCTAATAGAGGAGCTTTCTTT
-	-	TRBJ2-2	TRBV9	CASSVGRANTGELFF	TGTGCCAGCAGCGTCGGTAGGGCGAACACCGGGGAGCTGTTTTTT
TRBD1	-	TRBJ1-4	TRBV4-1	CASSQDQGATNEKLFF	TGCGCCAGCAGCCAAGATCAGGGGGCCACTAATGAAAAACTGTTTTTT
-	-	TRBJ2-2	TRBV6-4	CASSVGRQHSGELFF	TGTGCCAGCAGTGTTGGGAGACAACACTCCGGGGAGCTGTTTTTT
-	-	TRBJ1-1	TRBV14	CASSRSGVNTEAFF	TGTGCCAGCAGCCGGTCGGGGGTGAACACTGAAGCTTTCTTT
TRBD1	-	TRBJ1-1	TRBV7-9	CASSFSGGLAFF	TGTGCCAGCAGCTTTTCAGGGGGCCTAGCTTTCTTT
-	-	TRBJ1-1	TRBV28	CASRPGRLMNTEAFF	TGTGCCAGCAGACCTGGACGCCTGATGAACACTGAAGCTTTCTTT
-	-	TRBJ2-7	TRBV5-1	CASSSDGYEQYF	TGCGCCAGCTCCTCGGACGGCTACGAGCAGTACTTC
-	-	TRBJ1-2	TRBV2	CASRPGQNYGYTF	TGTGCCAGCAGGCCCGGACAGAACTATGGCTACACCTTC
-	-	TRBJ1-5	TRBV30	CAWSVRGSDGPQHF	TGTGCCTGGAGTGTACGGGGCAGTGATGGGCCCCAGCATTTT
-	once	TRBJ1-4	TRBV9	CASSATGATNEKLFF	TGTGCCAGCAGCGCCACAGGTGCAACTAATGAAAAACTGTTTTTT
-	-	TRBJ2-2	TRBV21-1	CASSKGPSGGPNTGELFF	TGTGCCAGCAGCAAAGGCCCTAGCGGGGGACCGAACACCGGGGAGCTGTTTTTT
-	-	TRBJ2-1	TRBV6-1	CASSSDRAKQFF	TGTGCCAGCAGTTCCGATCGCGCCAAGCAGTTCTTC
-	-	TRBJ1-4	TRBV9	CASSVGGEPTNEKLFF	TGTGCCAGCAGCGTAGGGGGGGAACCAACTAATGAAAAACTGTTTTTT
-	-	TRBJ1-1	TRBV7-2	CASLKNTEAFF	TGTGCCAGCCTCAAGAACACTGAAGCTTTCTTT
-	-	TRBJ2-2	TRBV19	CATCGAAAGELFF	TGTGCCACCTGCGGGGCGGCAGCCGGGGAGCTGTTTTTT
TRBD1	-	TRBJ1-2	TRBV7-2	CASSLDPGQANYGYTF	TGTGCCAGCAGCTTAGACCCGGGACAGGCAAACTATGGCTACACCTTC
-	-	TRBJ1-4	TRBV9	CASSVEGLSATNEKLFF	TGTGCCAGCAGCGTAGAGGGGCTTTCTGCAACTAATGAAAAACTGTTTTTT
-	-	TRBJ2-7	TRBV7-2	CASSSLQGSFYEQYF	TGTGCCAGCAGCTCCCTTCAGGGGAGCTTCTACGAGCAGTACTTC
-	once	TRBJ1-4	TRBV4-2	CASSHGLIQEKLFF	TGTGCCAGCAGCCATGGCCTGATCCAGGAAAAACTGTTTTTT
-	-	TRBJ2-7	TRBV10-1	CASSRIGLNNEQYF	TGCGCCAGCAGTCGAATCGGACTAAACAACGAGCAGTACTTC
-	-	TRBJ1-2	TRBV18	CASSPLDDGGYGYTF	TGTGCCAGCTCACCACTGGACGACGGAGGCTATGGCTACACCTTC
-	-	TRBJ2-5	TRBV6-6	CASSYSGKETQYF	TGTGCCAGCAGTTACTCGGGTAAAGAGACCCAGTACTTC
-	-	TRBJ1-1	TRBV18	CASSPKIISVSWEAFF	TGTGCCAGCTCACCGAAAATCATATCGGTCTCCTGGGAAGCTTTCTTT
-	-	TRBJ1-5	TRBV11-3	CASSLNPEGHF	TGTGCCAGCAGCTTAAATCCGGAGGGGCATTTT
-	-	TRBJ2-7	TRBV6-5	CASSLGHEQYF	TGTGCCAGCAGTTTGGGGCACGAGCAGTACTTC
-	-	TRBJ2-2	TRBV7-2	CASSPLEASNTGELFF	TGTGCCAGCAGCCCACTGGAGGCTTCGAACACCGGGGAGCTGTTTTTT
-	-	TRBJ2-5	TRBV10-2	CASSDSRVRETQYF	TGCGCCAGCAGTGATTCGAGGGTCCGAGAGACCCAGTACTTC
TRBD2	-	TRBJ2-1	TRBV30	CAWSGGVSYNEQFF	TGTGCCTGGAGCGGGGGGGTCTCCTACAATGAGCAGTTCTTC
TRBD2	once	TRBJ2-5	TRBV2	CARETRDAGGQETQYF	TGTGCCAGGGAAACCAGGGACGCGGGGGGCCAAGAGACCCAGTACTTC
TRBD1	-	TRBJ2-1	TRBV7-2	CASSIPGTGDEQFF	TGTGCCAGCAGCATTCCCGGGACAGGAGATGAGCAGTTCTTC
TRBD1	-	TRBJ1-2	TRBV28	CATRQGAYMVYGYTF	TGTGCCACCCGACAGGGGGCGTATATGGTATATGGCTACACCTTC
TRBD1	-	TRBJ2-5	TRBV5-1	CASSLRDRQETQYF	TGCGCCAGCAGCTTGAGGGACAGGCAAGAGACCCAGTACTTC
-	-	TRBJ2-2	TRBV19	CASSVTGIWDTGELFF	TGTGCCAGTAGTGTCACAGGGATTTGGGACACCGGGGAGCTGTTTTTT
TRBD1	-	TRBJ1-2	TRBV28	CASSLLGQGLHYGYTF	TGTGCCAGCAGTTTACTAGGACAGGGCCTCCACTATGGCTACACCTTC
-	-	TRBJ2-7	TRBV21-1	CACLYEQYF	TGTGCCTGCTTATACGAGCAGTACTTC
TRBD1	many	TRBJ1-2	TRBV19	CASSWPGGPTGGYTF	TGTGCCAGTAGTTGGCCAGGGGGCCCAACTGGTGGCTACACCTTC
-	-	TRBJ2-1	TRBV7-8	CASSLPPGAGNEQFF	TGTGCCAGCAGCTTACCCCCGGGGGCAGGGAATGAGCAGTTCTTC
TRBD1	few	TRBJ1-1	TRBV29-1	CSVAGRGQEAFF	TGCAGCGTCGCGGGCAGGGGGCAAGAAGCTTTCTTT